This is a list of T cell receptor beta chains from one sample in a study of CD8+CD57+ T cells in acquired aplastic anemia. TCRdb fed the reads into MiXCR, producing one record per CDR3 protein. Of around 500,000 distinct CDR3 sequences in the sample, more than 25% were seen once. The specimen sequenced was sorted CD4+, CD8+, or CD8+CD57+ T cells (not recorded which) from PBMCs. The receptors derive from a human donor with aplastic anemia. Both conserved end residues are part of each CDR3.

V | length | CDR3
TRBV25-1 | 17 | CASSSAGKGLSGNTIYF
TRBV12-3/TRBV12-4 | 13 | CASSLGIANTIYF
TRBV20-1 | 14 | CSAKLGQPQETQYF
TRBV2 | 13 | CASTIGQGIGYTF
TRBV7-9 | 16 | CASSSRTSGSLGEQYF
TRBV4-3 | 16 | CASSQETGTGTYEQYF
TRBV20-1 | 12 | CSASFSQETQYF
TRBV9 | 16 | CASRVVGQGQFYGYTF
TRBV20-1 | 16 | CSAIMIASVSGTEAFF
TRBV10-2 | 17 | CASSANRLARRYNEQFF
TRBV15 | 15 | CATSSYREGGTEAFF
TRBV5-1 | 15 | CASSLGGRSNYGCTF
TRBV10-3 | 13 | CAISDRDTGELFF
TRBV20-1 | 15 | CSALSADTLNTEAFF
TRBV4-2 | 16 | CASSQDSAGGIYGYTF
TRBV28 | 13 | CASSLRGRYGYTF
TRBV29-1 | 15 | CSVDAAGGNNEKLFF
TRBV2 | 19 | CASSERRTSALPLSTEAFF
TRBV19 | 13 | CASRRDGYNEQYF
TRBV7-9 | 13 | CASSSAGGYEQYF
TRBV19 | 13 | CASSIQGWPEAFF
TRBV11-1 | 16 | CASSLPNAQVTDTQYF
TRBV6-1 | 13 | CASIGVFRTEAFF
TRBV9 | 15 | CASSVAGQGGFGYTF
TRBV20-1 | 14 | CSAKDGGRVNEQYF
TRBV9 | 15 | CASSEGKQVNTEAFF
TRBV10-2 | 14 | CASSLGASTDTQYF
TRBV2 | 14 | CASSSYDRDQPQHF
TRBV5-1 | 14 | CASSAGTVNYGYTF
TRBV19 | 14 | CASSPGQGAGEQYF
TRBV7-9 | 13 | CATRDNQNTEAFF
TRBV29-1 | 13 | CSSPGGLGETQYF
TRBV16 | 11 | CASSLQGKLFF
TRBV6-1 | 15 | CASRPRGPASYEQYF
TRBV4-3 | 15 | CASSQKQGAQETQYF
TRBV20-1 | 11 | CSASPPYEQFF